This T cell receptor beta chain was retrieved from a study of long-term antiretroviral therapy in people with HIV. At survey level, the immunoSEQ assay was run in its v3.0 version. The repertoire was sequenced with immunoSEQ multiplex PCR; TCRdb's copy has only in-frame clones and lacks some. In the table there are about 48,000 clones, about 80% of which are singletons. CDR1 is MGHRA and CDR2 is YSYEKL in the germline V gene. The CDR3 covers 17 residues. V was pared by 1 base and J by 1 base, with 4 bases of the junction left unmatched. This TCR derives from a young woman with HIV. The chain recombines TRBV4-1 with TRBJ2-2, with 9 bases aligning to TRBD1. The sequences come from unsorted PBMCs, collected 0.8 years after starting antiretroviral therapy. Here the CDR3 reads CASSQAGTGRNTGELFF. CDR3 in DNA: TGCGCCAGCAGCCAAGCTGGGACAGGGCGGAACACCGGGGAGCTGTTTTTT.